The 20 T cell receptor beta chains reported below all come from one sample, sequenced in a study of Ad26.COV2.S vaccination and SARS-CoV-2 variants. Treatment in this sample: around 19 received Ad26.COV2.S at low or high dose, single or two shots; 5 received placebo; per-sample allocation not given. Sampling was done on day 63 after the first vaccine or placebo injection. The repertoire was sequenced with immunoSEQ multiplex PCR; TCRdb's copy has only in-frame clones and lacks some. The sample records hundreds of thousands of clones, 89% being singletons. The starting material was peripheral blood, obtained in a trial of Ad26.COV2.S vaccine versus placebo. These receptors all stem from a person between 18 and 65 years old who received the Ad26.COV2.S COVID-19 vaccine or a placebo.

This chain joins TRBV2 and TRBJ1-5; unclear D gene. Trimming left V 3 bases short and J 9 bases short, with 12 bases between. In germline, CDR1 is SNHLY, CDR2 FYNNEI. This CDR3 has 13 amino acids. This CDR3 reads CASSEEGRLPQHF. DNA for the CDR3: TGTGCCAGCAGTGAGGAAGGCCGGTTGCCCCAGCATTTT.

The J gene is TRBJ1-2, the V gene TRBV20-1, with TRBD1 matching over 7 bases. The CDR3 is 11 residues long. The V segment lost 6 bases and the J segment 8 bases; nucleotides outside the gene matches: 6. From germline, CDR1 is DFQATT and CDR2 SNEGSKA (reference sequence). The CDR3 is CSAGTVSGYTF. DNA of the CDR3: TGCAGTGCAGGGACAGTCTCCGGCTACACCTTC.

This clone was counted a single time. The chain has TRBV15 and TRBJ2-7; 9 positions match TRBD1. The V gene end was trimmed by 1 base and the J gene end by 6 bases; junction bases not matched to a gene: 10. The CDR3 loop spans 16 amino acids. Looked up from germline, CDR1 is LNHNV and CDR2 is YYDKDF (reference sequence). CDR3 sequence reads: CATSRAPGTGHSEQYF. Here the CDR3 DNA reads TGTGCCACCAGCAGAGCACCCGGGACAGGGCACAGCGAGCAGTACTTC.

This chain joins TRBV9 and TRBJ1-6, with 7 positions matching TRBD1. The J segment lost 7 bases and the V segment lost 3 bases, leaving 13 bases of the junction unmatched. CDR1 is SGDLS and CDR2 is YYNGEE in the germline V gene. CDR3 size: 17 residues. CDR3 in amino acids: CASSARPWTGDNSPLHF. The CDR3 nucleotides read TGTGCCAGCAGCGCCCGTCCCTGGACAGGTGACAATTCACCCCTCCACTTT.

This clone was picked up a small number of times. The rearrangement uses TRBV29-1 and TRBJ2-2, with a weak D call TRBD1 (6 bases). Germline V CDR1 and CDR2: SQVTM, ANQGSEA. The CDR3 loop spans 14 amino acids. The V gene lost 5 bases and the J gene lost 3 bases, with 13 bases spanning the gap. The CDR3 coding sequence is TGCAGCGTTTTTGCAGGGGTTGACACCGGGGAGCTGTTTTTT. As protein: CSVFAGVDTGELFF.

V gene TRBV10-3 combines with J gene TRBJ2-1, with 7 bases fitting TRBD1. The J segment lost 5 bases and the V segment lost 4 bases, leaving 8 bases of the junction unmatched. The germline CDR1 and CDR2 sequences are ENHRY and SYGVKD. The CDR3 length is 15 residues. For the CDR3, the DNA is TGTGCCATCAGTGGTGCAGGGGGTCGGGACAATGAGCAGTTCTTC. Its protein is CAISGAGGRDNEQFF.

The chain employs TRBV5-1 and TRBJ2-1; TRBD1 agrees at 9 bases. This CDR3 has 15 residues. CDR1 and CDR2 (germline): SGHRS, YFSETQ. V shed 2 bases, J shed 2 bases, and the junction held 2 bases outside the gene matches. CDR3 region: CASSLQGAPYNEQFF. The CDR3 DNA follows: TGCGCCAGCAGCTTACAGGGGGCCCCCTACAATGAGCAGTTCTTC.

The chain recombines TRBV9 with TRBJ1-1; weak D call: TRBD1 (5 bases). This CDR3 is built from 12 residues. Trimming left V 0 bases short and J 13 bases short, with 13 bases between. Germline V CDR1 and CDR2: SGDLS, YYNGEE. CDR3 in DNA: TGTGCCAGCAGCGTAGCTTGGCAGGGCGGTTTCTTT. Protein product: CASSVAWQGGFF.

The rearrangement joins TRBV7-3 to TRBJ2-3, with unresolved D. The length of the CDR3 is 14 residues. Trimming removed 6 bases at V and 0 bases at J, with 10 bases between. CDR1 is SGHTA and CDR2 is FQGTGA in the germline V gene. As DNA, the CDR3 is TGTGCCAGCAGTCGGCAGTCTAGCACAGATACGCAGTATTTT. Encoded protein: CASSRQSSTDTQYF.

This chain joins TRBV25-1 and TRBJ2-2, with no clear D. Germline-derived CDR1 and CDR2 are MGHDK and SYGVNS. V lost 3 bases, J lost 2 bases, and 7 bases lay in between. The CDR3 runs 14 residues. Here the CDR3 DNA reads TGTGCCAGCAGTGACGGGCGAAACACCGGGGAGCTGTTTTTT. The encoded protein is CASSDGRNTGELFF.

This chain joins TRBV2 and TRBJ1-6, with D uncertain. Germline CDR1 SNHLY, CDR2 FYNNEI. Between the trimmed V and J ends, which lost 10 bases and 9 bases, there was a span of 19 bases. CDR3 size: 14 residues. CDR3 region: CATVGSRGGSPLHF. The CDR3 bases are TGTGCCACCGTCGGGAGCCGGGGTGGTTCACCCCTCCACTTT.

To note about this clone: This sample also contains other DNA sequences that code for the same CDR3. This CDR3 reads CATSRYREFYGYTF. The CDR3 DNA follows: TGTGCCACCAGCCGCTACAGGGAATTCTATGGCTACACCTTC. The chain combines TRBV15 with TRBJ1-2; D perhaps matches TRBD1 (6 bases). The germline gives CDR1 LNHNV, CDR2 YYDKDF (reference sequence). The CDR3 runs 14 residues. Between the trimmed V and J ends, which lost 5 bases and 4 bases, there was a span of 14 bases.

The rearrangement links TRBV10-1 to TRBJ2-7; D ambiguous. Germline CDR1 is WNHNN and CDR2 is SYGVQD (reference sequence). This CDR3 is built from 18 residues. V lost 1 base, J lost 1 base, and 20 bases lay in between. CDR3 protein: CASSELFARQVTSYEQYF. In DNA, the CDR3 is TGCGCCAGCAGTGAGTTATTCGCCCGGCAGGTGACGTCCTACGAGCAGTACTTC.

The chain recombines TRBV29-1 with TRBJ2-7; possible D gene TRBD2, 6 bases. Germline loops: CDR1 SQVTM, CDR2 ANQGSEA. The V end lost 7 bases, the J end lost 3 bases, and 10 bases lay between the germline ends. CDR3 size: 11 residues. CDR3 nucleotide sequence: TGCAGCGGGGGGGAAGGCTACGAGCAGTACTTC. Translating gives CSGGEGYEQYF.

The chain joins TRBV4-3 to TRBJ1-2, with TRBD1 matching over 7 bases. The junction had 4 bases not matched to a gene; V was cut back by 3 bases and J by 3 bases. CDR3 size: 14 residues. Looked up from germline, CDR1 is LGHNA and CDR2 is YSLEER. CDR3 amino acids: CASSQTGYDYGYTF. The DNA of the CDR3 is TGCGCCAGCAGCCAGACAGGGTACGACTATGGCTACACCTTC.

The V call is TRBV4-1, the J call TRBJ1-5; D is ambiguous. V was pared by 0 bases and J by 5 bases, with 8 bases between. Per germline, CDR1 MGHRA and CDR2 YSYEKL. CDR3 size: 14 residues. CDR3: CASSQDLMDQPQHF. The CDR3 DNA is TGCGCCAGCAGCCAAGATCTGATGGATCAGCCCCAGCATTTT.

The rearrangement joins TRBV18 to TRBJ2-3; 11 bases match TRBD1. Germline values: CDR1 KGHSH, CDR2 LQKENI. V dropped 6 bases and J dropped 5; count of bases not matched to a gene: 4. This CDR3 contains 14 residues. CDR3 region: CASSWTGGRDTQYF. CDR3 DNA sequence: TGTGCCAGCTCCTGGACAGGGGGCAGAGATACGCAGTATTTT.

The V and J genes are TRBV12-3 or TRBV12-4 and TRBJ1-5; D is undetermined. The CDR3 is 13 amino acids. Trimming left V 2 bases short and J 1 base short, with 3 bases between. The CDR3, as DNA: TGTGCCAGCAGTTTACGAAGCAATCAGCCCCAGCATTTT. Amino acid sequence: CASSLRSNQPQHF.

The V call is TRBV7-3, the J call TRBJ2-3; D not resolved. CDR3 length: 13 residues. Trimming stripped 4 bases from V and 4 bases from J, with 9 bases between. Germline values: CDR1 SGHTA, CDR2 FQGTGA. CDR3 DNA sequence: TGTGCCAGCAGCTCCTACAGTTCAGATACGCAGTATTTT. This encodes CASSSYSSDTQYF.

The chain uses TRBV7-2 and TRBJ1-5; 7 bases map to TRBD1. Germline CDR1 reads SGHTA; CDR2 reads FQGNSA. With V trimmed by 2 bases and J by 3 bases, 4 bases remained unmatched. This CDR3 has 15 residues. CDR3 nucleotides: TGTGCCAGCAGCTTATGGGACAGCCTCAATCAGCCCCAGCATTTT. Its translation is CASSLWDSLNQPQHF.